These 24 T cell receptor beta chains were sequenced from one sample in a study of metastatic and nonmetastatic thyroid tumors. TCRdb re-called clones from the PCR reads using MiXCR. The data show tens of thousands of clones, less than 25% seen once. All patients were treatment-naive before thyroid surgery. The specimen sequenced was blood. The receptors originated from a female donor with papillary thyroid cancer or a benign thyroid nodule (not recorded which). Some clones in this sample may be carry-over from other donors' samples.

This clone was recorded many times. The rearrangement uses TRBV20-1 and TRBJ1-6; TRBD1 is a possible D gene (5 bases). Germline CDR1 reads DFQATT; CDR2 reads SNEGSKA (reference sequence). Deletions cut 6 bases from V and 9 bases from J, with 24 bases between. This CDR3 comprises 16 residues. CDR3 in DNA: TGCAGTGCCATAAGAGGGGTTTGGGATGGAGGTTCACCCCTCCACTTT. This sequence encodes CSAIRGVWDGGSPLHF.

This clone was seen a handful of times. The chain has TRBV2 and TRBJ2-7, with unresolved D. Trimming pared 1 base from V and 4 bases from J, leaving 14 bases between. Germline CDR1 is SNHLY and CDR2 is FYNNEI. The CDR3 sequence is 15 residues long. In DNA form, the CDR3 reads TGTGCCAGCAGTGAAGGGAATCACGCCCCTTACGAGCAGTACTTC. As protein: CASSEGNHAPYEQYF.

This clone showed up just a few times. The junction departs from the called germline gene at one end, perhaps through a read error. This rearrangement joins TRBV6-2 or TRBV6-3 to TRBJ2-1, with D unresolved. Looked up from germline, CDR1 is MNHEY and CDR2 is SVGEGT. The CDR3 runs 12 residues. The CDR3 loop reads CASSFSAREQFF. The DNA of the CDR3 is TGTGCCAGTAGTTTTTCCGCGCGTGAGCAGTTCTTC.

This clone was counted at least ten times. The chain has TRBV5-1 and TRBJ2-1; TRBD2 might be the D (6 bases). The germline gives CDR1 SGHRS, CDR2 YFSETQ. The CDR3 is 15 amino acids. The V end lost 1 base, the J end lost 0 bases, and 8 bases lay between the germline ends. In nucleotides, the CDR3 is TGCGCCAGCAGCTTGTCGGGACTCTCCTACAATGAGCAGTTCTTC. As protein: CASSLSGLSYNEQFF.

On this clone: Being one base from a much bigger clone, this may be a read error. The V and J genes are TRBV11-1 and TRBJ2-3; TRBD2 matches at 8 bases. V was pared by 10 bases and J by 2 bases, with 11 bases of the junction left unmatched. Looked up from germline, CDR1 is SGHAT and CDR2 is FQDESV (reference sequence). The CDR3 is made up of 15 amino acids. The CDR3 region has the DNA TGTGCCACCAGTCATAGCGGGACCTACACAGATACGCAGTATTTT. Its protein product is CATSHSGTYTDTQYF.

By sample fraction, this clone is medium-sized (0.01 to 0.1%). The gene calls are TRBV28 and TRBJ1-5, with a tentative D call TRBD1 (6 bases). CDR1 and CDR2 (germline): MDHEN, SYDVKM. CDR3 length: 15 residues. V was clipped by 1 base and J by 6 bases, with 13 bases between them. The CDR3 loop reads CASSLSPRGGQPQHF. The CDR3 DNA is TGTGCCAGCAGTTTATCCCCCAGGGGCGGTCAGCCCCAGCATTTT.

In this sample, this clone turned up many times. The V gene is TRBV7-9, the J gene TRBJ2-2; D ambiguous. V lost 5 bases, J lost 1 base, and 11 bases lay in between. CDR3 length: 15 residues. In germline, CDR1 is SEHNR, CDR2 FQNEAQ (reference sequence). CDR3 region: CASSIRAENTGELFF. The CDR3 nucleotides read TGTGCCAGCAGCATACGAGCAGAGAACACCGGGGAGCTGTTTTTT.

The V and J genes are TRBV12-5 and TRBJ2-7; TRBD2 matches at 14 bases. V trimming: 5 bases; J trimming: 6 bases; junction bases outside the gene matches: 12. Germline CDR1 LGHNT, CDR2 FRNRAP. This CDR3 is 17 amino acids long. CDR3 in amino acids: CASGATSGRATVSEQYF. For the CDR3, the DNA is TGTGCTAGTGGTGCGACTAGCGGGAGGGCCACGGTCTCCGAGCAGTACTTC.

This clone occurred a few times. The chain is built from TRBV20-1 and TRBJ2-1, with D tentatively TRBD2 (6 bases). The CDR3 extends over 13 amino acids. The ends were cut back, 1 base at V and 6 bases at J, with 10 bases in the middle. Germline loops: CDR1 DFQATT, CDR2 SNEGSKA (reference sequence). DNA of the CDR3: TGCAGTGCTAGAGGGGGACTGTCCAATGAGCAGTTCTTC. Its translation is CSARGGLSNEQFF.

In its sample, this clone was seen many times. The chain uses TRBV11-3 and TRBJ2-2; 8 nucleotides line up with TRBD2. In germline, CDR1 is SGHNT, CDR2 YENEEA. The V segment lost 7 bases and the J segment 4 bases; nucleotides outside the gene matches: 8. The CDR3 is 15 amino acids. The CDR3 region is CASNPGGGLTGELFF. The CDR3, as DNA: TGTGCCAGCAACCCGGGAGGGGGACTCACCGGGGAGCTGTTTTTT. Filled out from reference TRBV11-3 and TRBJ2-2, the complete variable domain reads EAGVVQSPRYKIIEKKQPVAFWCNPISGHNTLYWYLQNLGQGPELLIRYENEEAVDDSQLPKDRFSAERLKGVDSTLKIQPAELGDSAVYLCASNPGGGLTGELFFGEGSRLTVL.

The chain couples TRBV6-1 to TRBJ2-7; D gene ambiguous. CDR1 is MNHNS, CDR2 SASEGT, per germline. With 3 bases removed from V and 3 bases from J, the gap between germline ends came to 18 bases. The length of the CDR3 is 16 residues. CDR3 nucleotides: TGTGCCAGCAGTGATGACTCTGGAGCACCCTACTACGAGCAGTACTTC. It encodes CASSDDSGAPYYEQYF.

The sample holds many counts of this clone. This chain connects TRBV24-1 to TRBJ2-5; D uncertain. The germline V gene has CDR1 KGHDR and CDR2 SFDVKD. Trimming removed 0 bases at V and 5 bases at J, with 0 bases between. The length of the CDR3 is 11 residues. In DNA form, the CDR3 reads TGTGCCACCAGTGATTTGGAGACCCAGTACTTC. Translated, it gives CATSDLETQYF.

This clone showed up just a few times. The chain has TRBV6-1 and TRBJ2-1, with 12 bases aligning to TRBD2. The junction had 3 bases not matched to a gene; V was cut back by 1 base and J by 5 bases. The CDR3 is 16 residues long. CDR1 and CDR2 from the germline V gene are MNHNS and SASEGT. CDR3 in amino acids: CASSEGSSGRDNEQFF. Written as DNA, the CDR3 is TGTGCCAGCAGTGAAGGGTCTAGCGGGAGGGACAATGAGCAGTTCTTC.

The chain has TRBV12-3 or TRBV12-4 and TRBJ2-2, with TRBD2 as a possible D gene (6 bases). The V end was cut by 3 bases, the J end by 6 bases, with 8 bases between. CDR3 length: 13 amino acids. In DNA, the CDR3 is TGTGCCAGCAGTTTCGGGGGTTCCGGGGAGCTGTTTTTT. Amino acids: CASSFGGSGELFF.

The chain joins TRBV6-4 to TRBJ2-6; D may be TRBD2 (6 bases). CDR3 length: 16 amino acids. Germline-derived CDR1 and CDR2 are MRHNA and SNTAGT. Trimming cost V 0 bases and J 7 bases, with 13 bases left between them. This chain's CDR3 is CASSDSGGTCANVLTF. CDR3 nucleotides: TGTGCCAGCAGTGACTCGGGGGGTACTTGTGCCAACGTCCTGACTTTC.

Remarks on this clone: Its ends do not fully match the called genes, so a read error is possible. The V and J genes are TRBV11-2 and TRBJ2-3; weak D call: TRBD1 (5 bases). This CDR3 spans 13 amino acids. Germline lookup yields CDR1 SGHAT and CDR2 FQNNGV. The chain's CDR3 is CASRGSGSDTQYF. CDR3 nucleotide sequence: TGTGCCAGCAGGGGGTCAGGGTCAGATACTCAGTATTTT.

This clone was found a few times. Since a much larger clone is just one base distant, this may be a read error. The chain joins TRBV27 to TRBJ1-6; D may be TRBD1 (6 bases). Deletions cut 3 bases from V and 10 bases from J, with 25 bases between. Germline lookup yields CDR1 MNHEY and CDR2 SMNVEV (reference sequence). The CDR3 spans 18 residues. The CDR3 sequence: CASSLRDTRGIGRSPLHF. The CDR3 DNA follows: TGTGCCAGCAGTTTGCGGGACACTCGGGGTATCGGTCGCTCACCCCTCCACTTT.

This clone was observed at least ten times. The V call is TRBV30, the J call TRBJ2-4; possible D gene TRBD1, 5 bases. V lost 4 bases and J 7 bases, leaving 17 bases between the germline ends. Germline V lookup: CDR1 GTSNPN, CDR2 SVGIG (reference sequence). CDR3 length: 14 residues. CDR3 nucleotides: TGTGCCTGGACCTTCAAAGTGAAGGGGAACATTCAGTACTTC. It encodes CAWTFKVKGNIQYF. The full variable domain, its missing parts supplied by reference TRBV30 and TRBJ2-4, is SQTIHQWPATLVQPVGSPLSLECTVEGTSNPNLYWYRQAAGRGLQLLFYSVGIGQISSEVPQNLSASRPQDRQFILSSKKLLLSDSGFYLCAWTFKVKGNIQYFGAGTRLSVL.

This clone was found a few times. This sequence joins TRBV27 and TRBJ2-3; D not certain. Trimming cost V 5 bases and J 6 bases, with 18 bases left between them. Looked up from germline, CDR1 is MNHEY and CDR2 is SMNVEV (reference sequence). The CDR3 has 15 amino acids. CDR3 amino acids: CASSPRSLPWDTQYF. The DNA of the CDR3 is TGTGCCAGCAGTCCACGATCTCTACCCTGGGATACGCAGTATTTT.

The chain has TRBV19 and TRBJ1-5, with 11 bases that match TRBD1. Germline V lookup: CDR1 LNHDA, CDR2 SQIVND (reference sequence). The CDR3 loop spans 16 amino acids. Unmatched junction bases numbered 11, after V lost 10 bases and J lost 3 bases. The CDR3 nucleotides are TGTGCCAACGCCGGGACAGGGGGTCATATCAATCAGCCCCAGCATTTT. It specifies CANAGTGGHINQPQHF. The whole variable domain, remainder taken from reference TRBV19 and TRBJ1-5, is DGGITQSPKYLFRKEGQNVTLSCEQNLNHDAMYWYRQDPGQGLRLIYYSQIVNDFQKGDIAEGYSVSREKKESFPLTVTSAQKNPTAFYLCANAGTGGHINQPQHFGDGTRLSIL.

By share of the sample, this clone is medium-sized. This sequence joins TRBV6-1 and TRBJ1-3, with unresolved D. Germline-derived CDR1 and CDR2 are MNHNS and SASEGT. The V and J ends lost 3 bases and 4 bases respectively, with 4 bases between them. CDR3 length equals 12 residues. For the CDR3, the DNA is TGTGCCAGCAGTGAGGAAGGAAACACCATATATTTT. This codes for CASSEEGNTIYF.

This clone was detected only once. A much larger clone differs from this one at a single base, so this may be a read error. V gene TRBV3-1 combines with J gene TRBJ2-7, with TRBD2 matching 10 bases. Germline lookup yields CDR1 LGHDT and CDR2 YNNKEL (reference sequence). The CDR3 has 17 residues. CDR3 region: CASSQDSLAGATDDQYF. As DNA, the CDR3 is TGTGCCAGCAGCCAAGATTCCCTAGCGGGAGCTACAGACGATCAGTACTTC.

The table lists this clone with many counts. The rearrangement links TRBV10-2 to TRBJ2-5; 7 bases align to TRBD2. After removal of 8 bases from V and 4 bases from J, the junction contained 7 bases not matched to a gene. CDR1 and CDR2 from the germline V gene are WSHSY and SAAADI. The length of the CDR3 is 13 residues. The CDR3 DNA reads TGCGCCAGCTCCCGCGGGAGAGGAGAGACCCAGTACTTC. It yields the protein CASSRGRGETQYF.

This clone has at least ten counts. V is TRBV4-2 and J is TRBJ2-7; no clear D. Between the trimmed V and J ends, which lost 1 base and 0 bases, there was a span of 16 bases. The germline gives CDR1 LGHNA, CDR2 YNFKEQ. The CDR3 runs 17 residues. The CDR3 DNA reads TGTGCCAGCAGCCAAGGTCAGCCCGTTGGGAACTCCTACGAGCAGTACTTC. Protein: CASSQGQPVGNSYEQYF.